This TCR beta chain was identified during a study of CD8 T cell repertoires and HIV-1 epitope variants. The study, taken as a whole, reports: Five or six clonotypes recognized Nef KF9, one HW9, none TAALDMSHF.

The method was immunoSEQ multiplex PCR; TCRdb's version includes in-frame clones alone and lacks a portion of them. In the table there are under 100,000 clones, 74% of which are singletons. Deletions cut 1 base from V and 1 base from J, with 5 bases between. Germline CDR1 reads SGDLS; CDR2 reads YYNGEE. The length of the CDR3 is 13 residues. In regard to this clone: Antigen unknown.

The V and J genes are TRBV9 and TRBJ1-1; TRBD1 is a possible D gene (5 bases). Sequenced material: uncultured baseline CD8+ T cells from peripheral blood mononuclear cells (PBMCs). This TCR came from a male donor with HIV. CDR3 nucleotides: TGTGCCAGCAGCGTACAGGGGAACACTGAAGCTTTCTTT. This translates into CASSVQGNTEAFF.